A single sample gave rise to the 3 T cell receptor beta chains below, sequenced in a study of spatial heterogeneity in lung cancer. As to time point: sample taken at primary tumor resection. These receptors have no known antigen. Study-wide points: Tumoral mutation counts were tracked by counts of expanded intratumoral alpha and beta TCRs.

Via MiXCR, TCRdb re-called the 5' RACE reads, giving one row per CDR3 protein. The sample contains about 27,000 distinct CDR3 sequences, around 7.4% of which appear only once. The sequenced sample was lung tumor tissue, obtained at surgery. These receptors all come from a male donor with early-stage non-small cell lung cancer.

The chain recombines TRBV5-1 with TRBJ1-6; D ambiguous. Germline V CDR1 and CDR2: SGHRS, YFSETQ. Between the trimmed V and J ends, which lost 0 bases and 9 bases, there was a span of 7 bases. The CDR3 runs 13 residues. CDR3 nucleotides: TGCGCCAGCAGCTTGGAGTCTCCTTCACCCCTCCACTTT. Its translation is CASSLESPSPLHF.

This clonotype was observed a handful of times. This chain links TRBV20-1 with TRBJ2-1; 7 nucleotides agree with TRBD2. Germline V CDR1 and CDR2: DFQATT, SNEGSKA (reference sequence). The CDR3 loop spans 13 amino acids. V lost 6 bases, J lost 5 bases, and 7 bases stayed unmatched. The CDR3 region is CSALGREDNEQFF. In nucleotides, the CDR3 is TGCAGTGCCCTGGGGAGGGAAGACAATGAGCAGTTCTTC.

At least ten counts were recorded for this clonotype. This rearrangement joins TRBV9 to TRBJ1-2; weak D call: TRBD1 (5 bases). The germline gives CDR1 SGDLS, CDR2 YYNGEE. The V gene lost 2 bases and the J gene lost 8 bases, with 16 bases spanning the gap. The CDR3 contains 14 residues. The CDR3 DNA reads as TGTGCCAGCAGCGTCCAGGGAGATGGTAGGGGCTACACCTTC. Encoded protein: CASSVQGDGRGYTF.